These 25 T cell receptor beta chains were all obtained from the same sample, sequenced in a study of OX40 agonist ivuxolimab in advanced cancers. The library relied on the immunoSEQ multiplex PCR assay. In its TCRdb copy, this immuneACCESS table keeps in-frame sequences only and misses some clones. Where compared with another copy, unresolved V genes explain less than half of these, and the others have no known cause. The sample contains approximately 50,000 clones, approximately 80% of them found a single time. Of the sample, around 2.8% is held by the ten largest clones. The sequenced sample was CD4+ or CD8+ T cells sorted from blood, obtained in a trial of the OX40 agonist ivuxolimab. These receptors came from an adult with an advanced solid tumor such as melanoma, head and neck, liver or kidney cancer.

The rearrangement joins TRBV27 to TRBJ2-7; 9 bases agree with TRBD2. Germline CDR1 MNHEY, CDR2 SMNVEV (reference sequence). V lost 9 bases, J lost 7 bases, and 10 bases stayed unmatched. The CDR3 contains 13 residues. This chain's CDR3 is CASSGSGMREQYF. Here the CDR3 DNA reads TGTGCCAGTAGCGGGAGCGGGATGAGGGAGCAGTACTTC.

The chain uses TRBV18 and TRBJ2-3; no reliable D call. Germline loops: CDR1 KGHSH, CDR2 LQKENI. The V and J ends lost 2 bases and 4 bases respectively, with 7 bases between them. The CDR3 loop spans 13 amino acids. The CDR3 nucleotides are TGTGCCAGCTCACCAAATTCCGCAGATACGCAGTATTTT. It yields the protein CASSPNSADTQYF.

J is TRBJ2-2 and V is TRBV7-9; no clear D gene. Trimming took off 0 bases at V and 5 bases at J, with 22 bases between the two ends. The CDR3 length is 19 residues. CDR1 SEHNR and CDR2 FQNEAQ come from the germline V gene (reference sequence). For the CDR3, the DNA is TGTGCCAGCAGCTTAGCCACCCAGGCGGCCCTGACTGCGACCGGGGAGCTGTTTTTT. Its protein is CASSLATQAALTATGELFF.

The chain recombines TRBV14 with TRBJ1-1; D is undetermined. The CDR3 runs to 14 residues. V was shortened by 2 bases and J by 7 bases, with 14 bases between the two germline ends. CDR1 and CDR2 from the germline V gene are SGHDN and FVKESK. CDR3 sequence (DNA): TGTGCCAGCAGCCAATATCGGGGTGGCATTGAAGCTTTCTTT. This gives the protein CASSQYRGGIEAFF.

The rearrangement joins TRBV19 to TRBJ1-1; D gene uncertain. This CDR3 has 15 amino acids. CDR1 is LNHDA, CDR2 SQIVND, per germline (reference sequence). V gave up 3 bases and J gave up 4 bases, with 15 bases separating them. For the CDR3, the DNA is TGTGCCAGTAGTATTAGAGTAGCGTTGGGCACTGAAGCTTTCTTT. Its translation is CASSIRVALGTEAFF.

The chain couples TRBV9 to TRBJ2-5; D may be TRBD2 (6 bases). CDR1 is SGDLS and CDR2 is YYNGEE in the germline V gene. V shed 0 bases and J shed 5 bases, with 11 bases lying between them. CDR3 length: 14 residues. The chain's CDR3 is CASSVAGEGETQYF. In nucleotides, the CDR3 is TGTGCCAGCAGCGTAGCGGGAGAAGGGGAGACCCAGTACTTC.

This rearrangement joins TRBV29-1 to TRBJ2-6, with D uncertain. The V gene's germline CDR1 is SQVTM and CDR2 ANQGSEA. V lost 5 bases and J 1 base, leaving 6 bases between the germline ends. There are 13 residues in the CDR3. For the CDR3, the DNA is TGCAGCGTTAGTTATTCTGGGGCCAACGTCCTGACTTTC. As protein: CSVSYSGANVLTF.

The rearrangement uses TRBV4-2 and TRBJ2-2, with 9 bases that match TRBD2. In germline, CDR1 is LGHNA, CDR2 YNFKEQ. Trimming removed 1 base from V and 3 bases from J; junction bases left unmatched: 3. This CDR3 region has 16 residues. CDR3 in DNA: TGTGCCAGCAGCCAAGGGACTAGCGAACACACCGGGGAGCTGTTTTTT. Its protein product is CASSQGTSEHTGELFF.

The rearrangement uses TRBV7-5 and TRBJ1-5. TRBV7-5 is shown as a pseudogene. This CDR3 region has 13 residues. DNA of the CDR3: TGTGCCAGCAGCTTATATGCGGAGCAGCCCCAGCATTTT. Translated: CASSLYAEQPQHF.

This chain joins TRBV7-2 and TRBJ2-2; D is undetermined. The CDR3 totals 14 residues. Trimming took 6 bases from V and 2 from J, leaving 10 bases between them. Germline CDR1 is SGHTA and CDR2 is FQGNSA. CDR3 loop: CASRPTLNTGELFF. CDR3 bases: TGTGCCAGCAGGCCGACTCTAAACACCGGGGAGCTGTTTTTT.

The V and J genes are TRBV7-9 and TRBJ2-3, with TRBD1 identical over 7 bases. Germline trimming cut 5 bases from V and 10 bases from J; bases unmatched to any gene: 12. Germline CDR1 reads SEHNR; CDR2 reads FQNEAQ (reference sequence). The CDR3 is made up of 14 amino acids. Written as DNA, the CDR3 is TGTGCCAGCAGCCTGATGAGACAAGGACAGGCGCAGTATTTT. It yields the protein CASSLMRQGQAQYF.

CDR3 loop: CAWSVLSDEQYF. CDR3 nucleotides: TGTGCCTGGAGTGTATTGTCCGACGAGCAGTACTTC. This sequence joins TRBV30 and TRBJ2-7; D ambiguous. From germline, CDR1 is GTSNPN and CDR2 SVGIG (reference sequence). The ends were cut back, 0 bases at V and 5 bases at J, with 8 bases in the middle. The CDR3 runs 12 residues.

This clone was recorded a few times. This rearrangement joins TRBV30 to TRBJ1-1; 7 bases match TRBD1. CDR3 size: 15 residues. V dropped 3 bases and J dropped 4; count of bases not matched to a gene: 11. CDR1 is GTSNPN and CDR2 is SVGIG in the germline V gene (reference sequence). The DNA of the CDR3 is TGTGCCTGGAGCCATGCAGACAGGGCGGGCACTGAAGCTTTCTTT. Protein product: CAWSHADRAGTEAFF.

The chain combines TRBV11-3 with TRBJ2-3; no firm D call. CDR3 size: 13 residues. The germline V and J ends were trimmed by 4 bases and 4 bases, with 9 bases remaining between them. Germline V gene sequence: CDR1 SGHNT, CDR2 YENEEA. CDR3 nucleotides: TGTGCCAGCAGCTCCTACCACTCAGATACGCAGTATTTT. This codes for CASSSYHSDTQYF.

This clone appeared a few times. The CDR3 DNA reads TGCAGCGTTGCCTGGGACAGCACAGATACGCAGTATTTT. Its translation is CSVAWDSTDTQYF. The chain recombines TRBV29-1 with TRBJ2-3; D possibly matches TRBD1 or TRBD2 (5 bases each). This CDR3 has 13 amino acids. Trimming cost V 4 bases and J 0 bases, with 8 bases left between them. The germline gives CDR1 SQVTM, CDR2 ANQGSEA.

V usage is TRBV6-6 and J usage is TRBJ2-5, with D uncertain. This CDR3 is 14 amino acids long. V gave up 0 bases and J gave up 1 base, with 6 bases separating them. Germline CDR1 reads MNHNY; CDR2 reads SVGAGI (reference sequence). CDR3 in amino acids: CASSYSPAQETQYF. CDR3 sequence (DNA): TGTGCCAGCAGTTACTCGCCAGCCCAAGAGACCCAGTACTTC.

This chain connects TRBV19 to TRBJ2-3; D gene ambiguous. Germline values: CDR1 LNHDA, CDR2 SQIVND (reference sequence). With 3 bases removed from V and 0 bases from J, the gap between germline ends came to 10 bases. The CDR3 contains 15 residues. This chain's CDR3 is CASSMGMDSTDTQYF. Written as DNA, the CDR3 is TGTGCCAGTAGTATGGGTATGGACAGCACAGATACGCAGTATTTT.

CDR3 protein: CASTRQGDTEAFF. The CDR3 DNA reads TGTGCCAGCACCCGACAGGGAGACACTGAAGCTTTCTTT. The V call is TRBV7-9, the J call TRBJ1-1; TRBD1 matches at 7 bases. The V gene's germline CDR1 is SEHNR and CDR2 FQNEAQ (reference sequence). This CDR3 is built from 13 residues. Trimming at V came to 7 bases and at J to 3 bases, leaving 5 bases not matched to a gene.

This sequence joins TRBV11-3 and TRBJ1-2, with D tentatively TRBD1 (6 bases). The CDR3 runs 19 residues. In germline, CDR1 is SGHNT, CDR2 YENEEA. V was clipped by 0 bases and J by 0 bases, with 20 bases between them. The CDR3 is CASSLDRPLGQKANYGYTF. The CDR3, as DNA: TGTGCCAGCAGCTTAGATCGGCCCCTCGGACAGAAAGCTAACTATGGCTACACCTTC.

This chain links TRBV14 with TRBJ1-2; no definite D call. CDR3 size: 17 residues. The germline gives CDR1 SGHDN, CDR2 FVKESK. V was clipped by 0 bases and J by 5 bases, with 19 bases between them. The CDR3 loop is CASSQDHGSGLAYGYTF. The DNA of the CDR3 is TGTGCCAGCAGCCAAGATCACGGTAGTGGGCTCGCTTATGGCTACACCTTC.

The chain has TRBV7-3 and TRBJ2-7; 7 nucleotides match TRBD2. Trimming at V came to 5 bases and at J to 6 bases, leaving 4 bases not matched to a gene. The CDR3 contains 12 residues. Germline V gene sequence: CDR1 SGHTA, CDR2 FQGTGA. The CDR3 loop is CASSQGGLEQYF. CDR3 nucleotide sequence: TGTGCCAGCAGCCAGGGAGGGCTCGAGCAGTACTTC.

The rearrangement links TRBV7-8 to TRBJ1-1; D possibly corresponds to TRBD1 (5 bases). V lost 2 bases and J lost 1, with 5 bases in between. Germline V gene data show CDR1 as SGHVS and CDR2 as FQNEAQ. CDR3 size: 13 residues. CDR3 in amino acids: CASSLTGNTEAFF. CDR3 bases: TGTGCCAGCAGCTTAACAGGGAACACTGAAGCTTTCTTT.

The rearrangement joins TRBV9 to TRBJ2-1; 8 positions match TRBD1. Trimming removed 3 bases from V and 4 bases from J; junction bases left unmatched: 6. The CDR3 consists of 15 residues. CDR1 is SGDLS, CDR2 YYNGEE, per germline. The DNA of the CDR3 is TGTGCCAGCAGCGCCGGACAGGGTGGGTACAATGAGCAGTTCTTC. It yields the protein CASSAGQGGYNEQFF.

The chain recombines TRBV18 with TRBJ1-1, with D perhaps TRBD1 (5 bases). Per the germline V gene, CDR1 is KGHSH and CDR2 is LQKENI. With 3 bases removed from V and 5 bases from J, the gap between germline ends came to 19 bases. The length of the CDR3 is 16 residues. DNA of the CDR3: TGTGCCAGCTCACCTACGAGGGCGCGGGGGAGGACTGAAGCTTTCTTT. It yields the protein CASSPTRARGRTEAFF.

This clone ranks as medium-sized. V is TRBV27 and J is TRBJ2-7; 7 positions match TRBD2. Germline-derived CDR1 and CDR2 are MNHEY and SMNVEV (reference sequence). The length of the CDR3 is 15 residues. The V segment lost 5 bases and the J segment 0 bases; nucleotides outside the gene matches: 7. The CDR3 spells CASSIRASGSYEQYF. The CDR3 region has the DNA TGTGCCAGCAGTATTAGGGCTAGCGGCTCCTACGAGCAGTACTTC.